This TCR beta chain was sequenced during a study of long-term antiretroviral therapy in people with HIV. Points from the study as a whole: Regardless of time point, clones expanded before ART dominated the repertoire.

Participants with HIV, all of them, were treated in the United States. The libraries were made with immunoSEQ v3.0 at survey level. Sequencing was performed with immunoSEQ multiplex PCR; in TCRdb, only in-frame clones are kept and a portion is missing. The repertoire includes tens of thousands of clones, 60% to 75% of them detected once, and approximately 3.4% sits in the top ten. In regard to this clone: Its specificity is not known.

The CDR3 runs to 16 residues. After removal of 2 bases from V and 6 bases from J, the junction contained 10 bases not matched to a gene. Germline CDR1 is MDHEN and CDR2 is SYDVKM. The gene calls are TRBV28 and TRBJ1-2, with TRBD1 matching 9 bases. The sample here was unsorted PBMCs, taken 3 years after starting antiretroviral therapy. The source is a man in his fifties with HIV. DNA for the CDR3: TGTGCCAGCAGTTTAGCTCCGGGACAGGGAGCTGATGGCTACACCTTC. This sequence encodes CASSLAPGQGADGYTF.